The present T cell receptor (beta chain) was sequenced within a study of blood T cell repertoires in COVID-19. This clone came up a few times. Original processing notes: Reference gene primers were amplified, and this amplification served to estimate nucleated cell counts. Assay used: immunoSEQ multiplex PCR; TCRdb lists only in-frame clones, some missing. The DNA gave D and trimming, while V, J and clone size come from that table. Among roughly 140,000 clones listed, about 80% were seen once. V was cut by 5 bases and J by 5 bases, with 18 bases left in between. From germline, CDR1 is GTSNPN and CDR2 SVGIG (reference sequence). The CDR3 is 15 residues long.

The chain combines TRBV30 with TRBJ2-2, with TRBD1 as a possible D gene (5 bases). The sequencing input was peripheral blood. This receptor was taken from a man between 65 and 79 years old who had recovered from COVID-19. The CDR3 DNA sequence: TGTGCCTGGGACGCAGGGCAGGGATGGACCGGGGAGCTGTTTTTT. It specifies CAWDAGQGWTGELFF.